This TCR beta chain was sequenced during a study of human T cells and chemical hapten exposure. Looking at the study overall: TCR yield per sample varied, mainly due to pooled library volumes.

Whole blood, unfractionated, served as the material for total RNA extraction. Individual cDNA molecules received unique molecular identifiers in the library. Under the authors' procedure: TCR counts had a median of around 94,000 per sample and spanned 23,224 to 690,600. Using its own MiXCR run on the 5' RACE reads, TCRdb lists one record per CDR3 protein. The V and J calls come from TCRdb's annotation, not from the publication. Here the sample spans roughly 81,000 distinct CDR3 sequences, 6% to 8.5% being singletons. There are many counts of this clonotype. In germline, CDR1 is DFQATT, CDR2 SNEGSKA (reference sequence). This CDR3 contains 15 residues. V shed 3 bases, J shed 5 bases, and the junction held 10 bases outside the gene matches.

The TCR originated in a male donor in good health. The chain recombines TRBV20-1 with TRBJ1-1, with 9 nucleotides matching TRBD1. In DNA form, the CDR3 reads TGCAGTGCTAGGGTTACAGGGGGCGCGGGGACTGAAGCTTTCTTT. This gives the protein CSARVTGGAGTEAFF.